Described below is a single T cell receptor beta chain sequence and its context. The data stem from a study of blood T cell repertoires in COVID-19. Measured with immunoSEQ multiplex PCR; TCRdb has only the in-frame clones, and not every one. This table holds about 220,000 clones, over 65% found once. This CDR3 spans 14 amino acids. Trimming took 4 bases from V and 2 from J, leaving 12 bases between them. Germline values: CDR1 SGHAT, CDR2 FQNNGV. Sequencing was carried out using PBMCs or T cells enriched from blood (not recorded which). This clonotype was sampled from a woman aged 55-69 years who had recovered from COVID-19. V and J are TRBV11-2 and TRBJ2-7, with D unresolved. CDR3 nucleotide sequence: TGTGCCAGCAGCTCCTCCCTGGGCCCCTACGAGCAGTACTTC. As protein: CASSSSLGPYEQYF.